The rows below give T cell receptor beta chains drawn from one sample of a study of response to subunit inactivated influenza vaccine. TCRdb itself ran the RT-PCR reads through MiXCR, one entry per CDR3 protein. The sample holds about 580,000 distinct CDR3 sequences; 14% are singletons and the top ten take around 10%. Source: PBMCs from blood, taken less than 13 days after vaccination. The source is a man aged 45-65 years who received an inactivated influenza vaccine. The CDR3 runs from the conserved cysteine through the conserved F or W. A D gene is named only where the DNA matches it firmly. Expanded clones are given a class, and other clones once, few, many or no size at all.

V gene	D gene	clone size	J gene	CDR3 DNA	CDR3 protein
TRBV28	TRBD1	few	TRBJ2-5	TGTGCCAGCAGCAGATACTCGGACAGGGAAGGGACCCAGTACTTC	CASSRYSDREGTQYF
TRBV30	-	-	TRBJ2-7	TGTGCCTGGAGTGTAAGCACAGGGGGGGACGAGCAGTACTTC	CAWSVSTGGDEQYF
TRBV6-5	TRBD2	-	TRBJ2-7	TGTGCCAGCAGTTACCTCGCGGCTAGCGGGAGTCGAGAGCAGTACTTC	CASSYLAASGSREQYF
TRBV12-3/TRBV12-4	-	few	TRBJ2-7	TGTGCCAGTTATACAAACCGGGACGGATCCTACGAGCAGTACTTC	CASYTNRDGSYEQYF
TRBV28	-	-	TRBJ2-1	TGTGCCAGCAGTCAGCCCTATCGCCGGGACTCCGAATACCACTACAATGAGCAGTTCTTC	CASSQPYRRDSEYHYNEQFF
TRBV11-2	-	few	TRBJ2-1	TGTGCCAGCGGGCTGGGAGGAGCGGACAATGAGCAGTTCTTC	CASGLGGADNEQFF
TRBV28	-	few	TRBJ2-3	TGTGCCAGCAGTTTAAGGGCATCTACGCAGTATTTT	CASSLRASTQYF
TRBV5-5	TRBD1	few	TRBJ1-3	TGTGCCAGCGGCAACAGGGGTCCCAGCTCTGGAAACACCATATATTTT	CASGNRGPSSGNTIYF
TRBV12-3/TRBV12-4	TRBD1	many	TRBJ1-2	TGTGCCAGCAGATCAGCGACAGGGTTAGGCTACACCTTC	CASRSATGLGYTF
TRBV6-1	TRBD1	-	TRBJ1-6	TGTGCCAGCAGAAACAGGGGGAATTCACCCCTCCACTTT	CASRNRGNSPLHF
TRBV18	-	-	TRBJ2-7	TGTGCCAGCTCACCACCCCCGGGGGTACACTCCTACGAGCAGTACTTC	CASSPPPGVHSYEQYF
TRBV5-1	-	-	TRBJ1-2	TGCGCCAGCAGCGAGGACAGAGGCGGCTACACCTTC	CASSEDRGGYTF
TRBV12-3/TRBV12-4	-	-	TRBJ2-3	TGTGCCAGCATCCCCGAGGGTGGGAACGAGGGGGACACAGATACGCAGTATTTT	CASIPEGGNEGDTDTQYF
TRBV9	TRBD1	-	TRBJ2-7	TGTGCCAGCAGCGTAGGGGCAGGGGGAATCTACGAGCAGTACTTC	CASSVGAGGIYEQYF
TRBV27	TRBD2	-	TRBJ2-2	TGTGCCAGCAGCCGGTTGTCGGGGGGGAACACCGGGGAGCTGTTTTTT	CASSRLSGGNTGELFF
TRBV20-1	TRBD1	-	TRBJ1-4	TGCAGTGCAACAGGGGCGAATGATGAAAAGCTGTTTTTT	CSATGANDEKLFF
TRBV6-2/TRBV6-3	TRBD2	few	TRBJ2-4	TGTGCCAGCAGTTATTGGTCTAGCGGGAGTTCCAAAAACATTCAGTACTTC	CASSYWSSGSSKNIQYF
TRBV7-8	TRBD1	few	TRBJ1-1	TGTGCCAGCAGCTTACAGGGGGATATGAACACTGAAGCTTTCTTT	CASSLQGDMNTEAFF
TRBV6-1	TRBD2	-	TRBJ2-1	TGTGCCAGCACCCGGGGAGGACTAGCGGGAGGACTCTCCTACAATGAGCAGTTCTTC	CASTRGGLAGGLSYNEQFF
TRBV24-1	TRBD2	-	TRBJ2-7	TGTGCCACCAGTCACTCCTCCAGCGGGAGGGCCGGGGAGCAGTACTTC	CATSHSSSGRAGEQYF
TRBV7-2	TRBD2	few	TRBJ2-7	TGTGCCAGCCGGGAGACTAGCGTTACCTACGAGCAGTACTTC	CASRETSVTYEQYF
TRBV4-2	TRBD2	-	TRBJ2-1	TGTGCCAGCAGCCAAGATTTAGCGGGATTATACAATGAGCAGTTCTTC	CASSQDLAGLYNEQFF
TRBV18	-	-	TRBJ1-1	TGTGCCAGCTCACCGCGCCAGGTGGACATGAACACTGAAGCTTTCTTT	CASSPRQVDMNTEAFF
TRBV11-2	TRBD1	-	TRBJ2-7	TGTGCCAGCAGCATAAGCCGGGACAGTACGGGGGAGCAGTACTTC	CASSISRDSTGEQYF
TRBV12-3/TRBV12-4	TRBD1	few	TRBJ1-4	TGTGCCAGCAGACTCAGGGGGACTAATGAAAAACTGTTTTTT	CASRLRGTNEKLFF
TRBV18	-	-	TRBJ1-5	TGTGCCAGCTCACCGACAGGAGGGCCCCAGCATTTT	CASSPTGGPQHF